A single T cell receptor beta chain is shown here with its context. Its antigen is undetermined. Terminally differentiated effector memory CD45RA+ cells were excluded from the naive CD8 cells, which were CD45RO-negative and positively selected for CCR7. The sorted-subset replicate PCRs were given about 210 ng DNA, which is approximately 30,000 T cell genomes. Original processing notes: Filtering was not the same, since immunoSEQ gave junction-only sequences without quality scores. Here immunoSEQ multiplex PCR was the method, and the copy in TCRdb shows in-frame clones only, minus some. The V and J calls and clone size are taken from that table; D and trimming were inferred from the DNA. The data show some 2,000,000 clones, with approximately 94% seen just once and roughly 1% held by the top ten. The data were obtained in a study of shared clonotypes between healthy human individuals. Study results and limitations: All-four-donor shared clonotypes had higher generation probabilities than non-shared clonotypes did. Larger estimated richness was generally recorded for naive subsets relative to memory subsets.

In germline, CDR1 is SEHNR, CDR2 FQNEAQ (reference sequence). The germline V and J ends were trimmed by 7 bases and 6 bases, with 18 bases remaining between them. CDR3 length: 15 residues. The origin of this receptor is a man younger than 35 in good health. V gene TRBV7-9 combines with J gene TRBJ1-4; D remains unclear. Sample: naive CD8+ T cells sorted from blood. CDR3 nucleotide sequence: TGTGCCAGCACCCACGAGAGAGGGCCATATGAAAAACTGTTTTTT. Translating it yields CASTHERGPYEKLFF.